This TCR beta chain was recovered during a study of shared clonotypes between healthy human individuals. Study-level points and caveats: In contrast to clonotypes shared by all four donors, non-shared clonotypes had lower generation probabilities.

The protocol was immunoSEQ multiplex PCR, while the TCRdb copy is restricted to in-frame clones and leaves out a portion. The repertoire holds about 2.4 million clones, with roughly 93% as singletons. As for this clone: Its antigen is undetermined.

The CDR3 consists of 17 residues. The V gene's germline CDR1 is MGHRA and CDR2 YSYEKL. The sequence came from a young man in good health. Some clones in this sample may be carry-over from other donors' samples. The sample was naive CD4+ T cells from PBMCs. Subset reported: CD45RA+ positively selected. The genes are TRBV4-1 and TRBJ2-5; maybe TRBD1 (6 bases). The tail of the sequence fits TRBJ2-7 better, so the J call may be wrong. The CDR3: CASSQFSVSGRGYEQYF. DNA of the CDR3: TGCGCCAGCAGCCAATTCAGCGTATCGGGCAGGGGATACGAGCAGTACTTC.